This entry lists 24 T cell receptor beta chains sequenced from one sample in a study of shared clonotypes between healthy human individuals. Profiled with immunoSEQ multiplex PCR; TCRdb holds only in-frame clones, not every one. The sample yields over 950,000 clones, approximately 75% seen once. Sequencing input: memory CD4+ T cells from PBMCs. Indicated subset: CD45RA-negative fraction. The receptors here all came from a man in his late teens or twenties in good health. Some clones in this sample may be carry-over from other donors' samples.

The chain joins TRBV11-2 to TRBJ2-4, with D possibly TRBD1 on 5 matching bases. With 6 bases removed from V and 0 bases from J, the gap between germline ends came to 12 bases. The CDR3 contains 15 residues. Germline V gives CDR1 SGHAT, CDR2 FQNNGV. The chain's CDR3 is CASSTGALAKNIQYF. The CDR3 DNA reads as TGTGCCAGCAGTACAGGTGCTCTAGCCAAAAACATTCAGTACTTC.

This clone appeared once. This chain uses TRBV15 with TRBJ2-7; D is uncertain. V was clipped by 3 bases and J by 6 bases, with 9 bases between them. The CDR3 has 12 amino acids. Germline-derived CDR1 and CDR2 are LNHNV and YYDKDF (reference sequence). The CDR3 sequence is CATSRGYAEQYF. The CDR3 DNA follows: TGTGCCACCAGCAGGGGCTACGCCGAGCAGTACTTC.

The rearrangement joins TRBV4-1 to TRBJ1-1, with TRBD1 matching 10 bases. The V and J ends lost 3 bases and 5 bases, in that order; junction bases with no gene match: 12. From germline, CDR1 is MGHRA and CDR2 YSYEKL. The CDR3 has 17 amino acids. In DNA form, the CDR3 reads TGCGCCAGCAGCCACATTACCCTGGGACAGGGGAATACTGAAGCTTTCTTT. Translated: CASSHITLGQGNTEAFF.

This chain connects TRBV7-3 to TRBJ2-3; 9 bases line up with TRBD2. The V gene's germline CDR1 is SGHTA and CDR2 FQGTGA. This CDR3 is 14 amino acids long. V shed 4 bases, J shed 6 bases, and the junction held 5 bases outside the gene matches. This CDR3 is CASSSGLATDTQYF. DNA for the CDR3: TGTGCCAGCAGCTCGGGACTAGCAACCGATACGCAGTATTTT.

CDR3 sequence: CASSSTYPGLDNEQFF. The CDR3 region has the DNA TGTGCCAGCAGTTCCACATATCCGGGACTAGATAATGAGCAGTTCTTC. The chain is built from TRBV28 and TRBJ2-1, with TRBD2 identical over 8 bases. In germline, CDR1 is MDHEN, CDR2 SYDVKM. The CDR3 is 16 residues long. V lost 4 bases, J lost 7 bases, and 12 bases stayed unmatched. Filled out from reference TRBV28 and TRBJ2-1, the complete variable domain reads DVKVTQSSRYLVKRTGEKVFLECVQDMDHENMFWYRQDPGLGLRLIYFSYDVKMKEKGDIPEGYSVSREKKERFSLILESASTNQTSMYLCASSSTYPGLDNEQFFGPGTRLTVL.

V usage is TRBV7-2 and J usage is TRBJ2-1; weak D call: TRBD2 (5 bases). Germline V gene data show CDR1 as SGHTA and CDR2 as FQGNSA. CDR3 size: 13 residues. The V end was cut by 1 base, the J end by 6 bases, with 7 bases between. CDR3 protein: CASSLGGGNEQFF. In nucleotides, the CDR3 is TGTGCCAGCAGCTTAGGCGGAGGCAATGAGCAGTTCTTC.

This clone was recorded once. The V call is TRBV28, the J call TRBJ1-2; a weak D match, TRBD1 (5 bases). CDR3 length: 12 amino acids. Trimming took 5 bases from V and 8 from J, leaving 12 bases between them. The germline gives CDR1 MDHEN, CDR2 SYDVKM. Written as DNA, the CDR3 is TGTGCCAGCAGTGGCCGTGGGGCGGGCTACACCTTC. Translation: CASSGRGAGYTF.

The CDR3 reads CASRRRGEQGAGEQYF. CDR3 coding DNA: TGTGCCAGCAGACGTCGAGGTGAGCAGGGGGCCGGCGAGCAGTACTTC. The genes are TRBV7-2 and TRBJ2-7; 8 bases agree with TRBD1. The V gene's germline CDR1 is SGHTA and CDR2 FQGNSA. Trimming removed 6 bases from V and 6 bases from J; junction bases left unmatched: 16. This CDR3 has 16 amino acids. Full variable domain (outside the CDR3, taken from reference TRBV7-2 and TRBJ2-7): GAGVSQSPSNKVTEKGKDVELRCDPISGHTALYWYRQSLGQGLEFLIYFQGNSAPDKSGLPSDRFSAERTGGSVSTLTIQRTQQEDSAVYLCASRRRGEQGAGEQYFGPGTRLTVT.

The chain is built from TRBV5-1 and TRBJ2-7; 13 bases agree with TRBD2. The length of the CDR3 is 15 residues. The V and J ends lost 2 bases and 2 bases, in that order; junction bases with no gene match: 1. Germline CDR1 SGHRS, CDR2 YFSETQ. Here the CDR3 DNA reads TGCGCCAGCAGCTTCGGACTAGCGGGAGCCTACGAGCAGTACTTC. Its translation is CASSFGLAGAYEQYF.

Of note for this clone: One end of the junction does not line up with germline, which may come from a read error. The chain links TRBV20-1 to TRBJ2-1; D is ambiguous. Germline-derived CDR1 and CDR2 are DFQATT and SNEGSKA (reference sequence). There are 9 residues in the CDR3. The chain's CDR3 is CSASPSQIF. The CDR3 DNA reads TGCAGTGCTAGCCCCTCTCAGATCTTC.

The V call is TRBV20-1, the J call TRBJ2-7, with D unclear. The V end lost 6 bases, the J end lost 0 bases, and 6 bases lay between the germline ends. Germline V gene sequence: CDR1 DFQATT, CDR2 SNEGSKA (reference sequence). The CDR3 has 11 residues. The CDR3 sequence: CSAPSSYEQYF. In DNA, the CDR3 is TGCAGTGCCCCCAGCTCCTACGAGCAGTACTTC.

The CDR3 loop is CASSLGLPADEQFF. Here the CDR3 DNA reads TGCGCCAGCAGCCTGGGACTACCTGCGGATGAGCAGTTCTTC. The chain is built from TRBV5-1 and TRBJ2-1, with TRBD2 identical over 7 bases. Germline-derived CDR1 and CDR2 are SGHRS and YFSETQ. There are 14 residues in the CDR3. Losses at the gene ends were 4 bases for V and 8 bases for J; bases not matched to a gene: 9.

The J gene is TRBJ2-3, the V gene TRBV6-6; D is perhaps TRBD1 (5 bases). With 9 bases removed from V and 6 bases from J, the gap between germline ends came to 16 bases. The germline CDR1 and CDR2 sequences are MNHNY and SVGAGI (reference sequence). The CDR3 contains 13 residues. The CDR3 sequence: CASTGGARDTQYF. The CDR3 bases are TGTGCCAGTACAGGCGGCGCTCGGGATACGCAGTATTTT.

The gene calls are TRBV5-1 and TRBJ2-2; D is unclear. The CDR3 has 15 residues. Per germline, CDR1 SGHRS and CDR2 YFSETQ. The germline V and J ends were trimmed by 0 bases and 5 bases, with 11 bases remaining between them. CDR3 sequence (DNA): TGCGCCAGCAGCTTGGTGAGCCCCCCTACCGGGGAGCTGTTTTTT. Translated, it gives CASSLVSPPTGELFF.

CDR3 DNA: TGTGCCAGCAGCCCGGGCGGACAGGCTTTTGGGACCCAGTACTTC. Translation gives CASSPGGQAFGTQYF. The V gene is TRBV7-3, the J gene TRBJ2-5; 7 bases match TRBD1. This CDR3 has 15 residues. Germline CDR1 and CDR2: SGHTA and FQGTGA. Trimming cost V 5 bases and J 7 bases; bases outside gene matches: 13.

The V call is TRBV5-4, the J call TRBJ1-5, with a possible D match to TRBD1 (5 bases). The CDR3 spans 15 residues. Per the germline V gene, CDR1 is SGHNT and CDR2 is YYREEE (reference sequence). V was cut by 7 bases and J by 1 base, with 15 bases left in between. This chain's CDR3 is CASSIQGLSNQPQHF. CDR3 in DNA: TGTGCCAGCTCAATTCAGGGTCTCAGCAATCAGCCCCAGCATTTT.

The chain is built from TRBV5-1 and TRBJ2-3, with 12 bases identical to TRBD2. The V gene's germline CDR1 is SGHRS and CDR2 YFSETQ. V trimming: 0 bases; J trimming: 4 bases; junction bases outside the gene matches: 6. The CDR3 spans 17 residues. CDR3 loop: CASSLVTSGSISDTQYF. The CDR3 nucleotides are TGCGCCAGCAGCTTGGTGACTAGCGGGAGTATCTCAGATACGCAGTATTTT.

The rearrangement uses TRBV19 and TRBJ2-5; TRBD2 agrees at 7 bases. The trim removed 5 bases at V and 10 bases at J, leaving 7 bases unmatched. CDR3 length: 12 residues. The V gene's germline CDR1 is LNHDA and CDR2 SQIVND (reference sequence). The CDR3 DNA reads TGTGCCAGTAGTCAACCTGGGGGGGGCCAGTACTTC. Amino acids: CASSQPGGGQYF.

The chain combines TRBV13 with TRBJ2-7, with 13 bases fitting TRBD2. Germline CDR1 and CDR2: PRHDT and FYEKMQ (reference sequence). With V trimmed by 2 bases and J by 5 bases, 12 bases remained unmatched. The CDR3 is made up of 18 amino acids. CDR3 sequence reads: CASSLIGLAGAGGNEQYF. The CDR3 DNA is TGTGCCAGCAGCTTAATCGGACTAGCGGGAGCAGGGGGCAACGAGCAGTACTTC.

This chain joins TRBV28 and TRBJ1-6; D is undetermined. The V end lost 6 bases, the J end lost 4 bases, and 16 bases lay between the germline ends. Germline values: CDR1 MDHEN, CDR2 SYDVKM. CDR3 length: 16 residues. In DNA form, the CDR3 reads TGTGCCAGCAGGAACGACAAGGAGGGTTATAATTCACCCCTCCACTTT. It is translated as CASRNDKEGYNSPLHF.

As regards this clone: Germline and junction disagree at one end, which may indicate a read error. The J gene is TRBJ2-4, the V gene TRBV18; D unresolved. CDR3 length: 14 residues. The V gene's germline CDR1 is KGHSH and CDR2 LQKENI. DNA for the CDR3: TGTGCCAGCGCACCCTATGTTGCACGGGACATTCAGTACTTC. Translation: CASAPYVARDIQYF. Full variable domain (missing parts from reference TRBV18 and TRBJ2-4): NAGVMQNPRHLVRRRGQEARLRCSPMKGHSHVYWYRQLPEEGLKFMVYLQKENIIDESGMPKERFSAEFPKEGPSILRIQQVVRGDSAAYFCASAPYVARDIQYFGAGTRLSVL.

This chain connects TRBV5-1 to TRBJ2-7, with 9 bases lining up with TRBD1. This CDR3 spans 14 amino acids. Germline V lookup: CDR1 SGHRS, CDR2 YFSETQ. The V and J ends lost 4 bases and 8 bases, in that order; junction bases with no gene match: 10. The CDR3 is CASSAGTGNMKQYF. The CDR3 DNA follows: TGCGCCAGCAGCGCCGGGACAGGGAACATGAAGCAGTACTTC.

This chain connects TRBV7-9 to TRBJ1-1; D may be TRBD1 (6 bases). Trimming took 5 bases from V and 3 from J, leaving 22 bases between them. The germline gives CDR1 SEHNR, CDR2 FQNEAQ (reference sequence). CDR3 size: 17 residues. DNA of the CDR3: TGTGCCAGCAGCCGAACCCCGGGGGGCGCTTTGCACACTGAAGCTTTCTTT. Protein product: CASSRTPGGALHTEAFF.

The chain couples TRBV19 to TRBJ2-2, with 8 positions matching TRBD1. The germline V gene encodes CDR1 LNHDA and CDR2 SQIVND (reference sequence). The CDR3 has 15 residues. V was clipped by 4 bases and J by 4 bases; unmatched bases: 5. CDR3 protein: CASSKTGAFTGELFF. The CDR3 region has the DNA TGTGCCAGTAGTAAGACAGGGGCGTTCACCGGGGAGCTGTTTTTT.